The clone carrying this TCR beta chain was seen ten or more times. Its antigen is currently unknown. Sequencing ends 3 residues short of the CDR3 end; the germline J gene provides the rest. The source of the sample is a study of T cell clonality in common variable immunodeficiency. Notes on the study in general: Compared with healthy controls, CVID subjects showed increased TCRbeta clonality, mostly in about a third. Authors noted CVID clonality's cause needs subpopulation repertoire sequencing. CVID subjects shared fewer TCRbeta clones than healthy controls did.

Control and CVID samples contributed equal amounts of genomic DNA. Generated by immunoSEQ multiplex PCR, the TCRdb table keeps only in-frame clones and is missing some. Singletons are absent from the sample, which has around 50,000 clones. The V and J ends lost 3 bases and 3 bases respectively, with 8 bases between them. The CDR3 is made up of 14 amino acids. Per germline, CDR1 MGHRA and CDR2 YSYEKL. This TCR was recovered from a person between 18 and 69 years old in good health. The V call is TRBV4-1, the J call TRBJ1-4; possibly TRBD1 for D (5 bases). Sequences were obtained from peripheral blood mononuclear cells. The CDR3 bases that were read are TGCGCCAGCAGCCAGGGGCTGGCTAATGAAAAA. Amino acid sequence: CASSQGLANEK. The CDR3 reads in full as CASSQGLANEKLFF.